This entry lists 2 T cell receptor beta chains sequenced from one sample in a study of T cell responses to AZD1222 COVID-19 vaccine. TCRdb keeps only in-frame clones here, not all; method: immunoSEQ multiplex PCR. Here the sample spans approximately 150,000 clones, approximately 90% being singletons. The sample consisted of peripheral blood, taken 28 days after the second AZD1222 dose. The receptors derive from an adult who received the AZD1222 COVID-19 vaccine.

The J gene is TRBJ1-3, the V gene TRBV9; D gene unclear. The CDR3 runs 15 residues. V was shortened by 0 bases and J by 3 bases, with 10 bases between the two germline ends. CDR1 is SGDLS and CDR2 is YYNGEE in the germline V gene. CDR3 coding DNA: TGTGCCAGCAGCGTAGTGGGTTCAATTGGAAACACCATATATTTT. Translating it yields CASSVVGSIGNTIYF. The full variable domain, in which reference TRBV9 and TRBJ1-3 provide the parts outside the CDR3, is DSGVTQTPKHLITATGQRVTLRCSPRSGDLSVYWYQQSLDQGLQFLIQYYNGEERAKGNILERFSAQQFPDLHSELNLSSLELGDSALYFCASSVVGSIGNTIYFGEGSWLTVV.

CDR3 coding DNA: TGTGCCAGTAGTAAATACAGCGTCGGGGAGCTGTTTTTT. Protein sequence: CASSKYSVGELFF. This chain links TRBV19 with TRBJ2-2; D is unresolved. Trimming took off 4 bases at V and 7 bases at J, with 10 bases between the two ends. In germline, CDR1 is LNHDA, CDR2 SQIVND (reference sequence). The CDR3 spans 13 residues.